This passage covers 21 T cell receptor beta chains from one sample sequenced in a study of blood T cell repertoires in COVID-19. TCRdb's table, derived via immunoSEQ multiplex PCR, lists solely in-frame clones and lacks some. The sample holds around 250,000 clones, about 80% seen once. The source material was peripheral blood. These receptors came from a man aged 50 to 60 with active or convalescent COVID-19.

The gene calls are TRBV18 and TRBJ1-1; TRBD1 matches 11 bases. The CDR3 is made up of 14 amino acids. Germline CDR1 is KGHSH and CDR2 is LQKENI. With V trimmed by 6 bases and J by 4 bases, 4 bases remained unmatched. Here the CDR3 reads CASSPGQGVTEAFF. CDR3 DNA: TGTGCCAGCTCCCCGGGACAGGGGGTCACTGAAGCTTTCTTT.

Remarks on this clone: The same CDR3 arises from other DNA sequences in this sample as well. This chain uses TRBV18 with TRBJ2-2; D uncertain. This CDR3 has 14 amino acids. The ends were cut back, 6 bases at V and 1 base at J, with 9 bases in the middle. Per the germline V gene, CDR1 is KGHSH and CDR2 is LQKENI. The CDR3 sequence is CASSPTGNTGELFF. The DNA of the CDR3 is TGTGCCAGCTCGCCGACTGGGAACACCGGGGAGCTGTTTTTT.

The chain carries TRBV7-2 and TRBJ2-4, with TRBD1 matching 7 bases. This CDR3 is built from 13 residues. The junction had 5 bases not matched to a gene; V was cut back by 2 bases and J by 10 bases. Germline assignment: CDR1 SGHTA and CDR2 FQGNSA. The CDR3 sequence: CASSLMTGSIQYF. The CDR3 DNA is TGTGCCAGCAGCTTAATGACAGGGTCAATTCAGTACTTC.

The chain carries TRBV6-6 and TRBJ2-5; tentative D call: TRBD2 (5 bases). The V gene's germline CDR1 is MNHNY and CDR2 SVGAGI (reference sequence). CDR3 length: 13 amino acids. The ends were cut back, 0 bases at V and 4 bases at J, with 6 bases in the middle. The CDR3 sequence: CASSYSRVETQYF. DNA of the CDR3: TGTGCCAGCAGTTACTCGAGGGTAGAGACCCAGTACTTC.

This chain joins TRBV25-1 and TRBJ2-7, with TRBD1 matching over 8 bases. Germline values: CDR1 MGHDK, CDR2 SYGVNS. This CDR3 has 15 residues. The J segment lost 7 bases and the V segment lost 1 base, leaving 9 bases of the junction unmatched. In nucleotides, the CDR3 is TGTGCCAGCAGTGAATGCGGTCAGGGGGCGTGGGAGCAGTACTTC. Its translation is CASSECGQGAWEQYF.

This chain connects TRBV7-2 to TRBJ1-5; 9 nucleotides align to TRBD1. The CDR3 is 15 residues long. V lost 3 bases and J lost 8; bases outside the gene matches: 8. Looked up from germline, CDR1 is SGHTA and CDR2 is FQGNSA. The CDR3 loop is CASSLEGTGSEPQHF. The CDR3 coding sequence is TGTGCCAGCAGCTTGGAAGGGACAGGGAGTGAGCCCCAGCATTTT.

This chain uses TRBV9 with TRBJ2-2; no clear D. Trimming pared 1 base from V and 6 bases from J, leaving 7 bases between. The CDR3 consists of 13 residues. Germline values: CDR1 SGDLS, CDR2 YYNGEE. The DNA for the CDR3 is TGTGCCAGCAGCGTACAATTCCCCGGGGAGCTGTTTTTT. Translating it yields CASSVQFPGELFF.

The gene calls are TRBV7-8 and TRBJ1-5; 9 bases align to TRBD1. Germline CDR1 and CDR2: SGHVS and FQNEAQ. The CDR3 covers 18 residues. The J segment lost 0 bases and the V segment lost 5 bases, leaving 11 bases of the junction unmatched. Written as DNA, the CDR3 is TGTGCCAGCAGCCGGACAGGGGTCAACTACTATAGCAATCAGCCCCAGCATTTT. Its protein is CASSRTGVNYYSNQPQHF.

The chain has TRBV3-1 (or the pseudogene TRBV3-2) and TRBJ2-1; 7 nucleotides line up with TRBD2. There are 14 residues in the CDR3. The germline CDR1 and CDR2 sequences are LGHDT and YNNKEL (reference sequence). Trimming at V came to 4 bases and at J to 6 bases, leaving 6 bases not matched to a gene. CDR3 DNA: TGTGCCAGCAGCCTCGGTGGGGGGGTCAATGAGCAGTTCTTC. Its translation: CASSLGGGVNEQFF.

In this sample, this clone turned up once. The chain couples TRBV30 to TRBJ1-1; a possible D gene is TRBD1 (5 bases). V was clipped by 0 bases and J by 0 bases, with 11 bases between them. The length of the CDR3 is 15 residues. In germline, CDR1 is GTSNPN, CDR2 SVGIG (reference sequence). The CDR3 DNA is TGTGCCTGGAGTGTCGGAGGGGCTCTGAACACTGAAGCTTTCTTT. This sequence encodes CAWSVGGALNTEAFF.

This chain joins TRBV5-1 and TRBJ1-2, with 12 nucleotides matching TRBD1. Germline CDR1 and CDR2: SGHRS and YFSETQ. After removal of 4 bases from V and 10 bases from J, the junction contained 5 bases not matched to a gene. This CDR3 has 13 amino acids. CDR3 sequence: CASSPGQGANYTF. As DNA, the CDR3 is TGCGCCAGCAGCCCGGGACAGGGGGCGAACTACACCTTC. Together with reference TRBV5-1 and TRBJ1-2, the CDR3 gives the full variable domain: KAGVTQTPRYLIKTRGQQVTLSCSPISGHRSVSWYQQTPGQGLQFLFEYFSETQRNKGNFPGRFSGRQFSNSRSEMNVSTLELGDSALYLCASSPGQGANYTFGSGTRLTVV.

The rearrangement links TRBV30 to TRBJ2-7; 9 positions agree with TRBD1. The J segment lost 7 bases and the V segment lost 3 bases, leaving 7 bases of the junction unmatched. Germline-derived CDR1 and CDR2 are GTSNPN and SVGIG (reference sequence). CDR3 size: 13 residues. CDR3 protein: CAWRLQGAREQYF. CDR3 coding DNA: TGTGCCTGGAGATTACAGGGGGCGCGTGAGCAGTACTTC. The variable domain in full, with the rest retrieved from reference TRBV30 and TRBJ2-7, is SQTIHQWPATLVQPVGSPLSLECTVEGTSNPNLYWYRQAAGRGLQLLFYSVGIGQISSEVPQNLSASRPQDRQFILSSKKLLLSDSGFYLCAWRLQGAREQYFGPGTRLTVT.

The rearrangement joins TRBV19 to TRBJ1-2, with 7 bases fitting TRBD1. This CDR3 contains 14 residues. The ends lost 4 bases at V and 6 bases at J; junction bases unmatched: 8. Germline loops: CDR1 LNHDA, CDR2 SQIVND (reference sequence). For the CDR3, the DNA is TGTGCCAGTAGTACGCCGAGGGGGCTCGATGGCTACACCTTC. Protein sequence: CASSTPRGLDGYTF. Using reference TRBV19 and TRBJ1-2 for the parts outside the CDR3, the full variable domain is DGGITQSPKYLFRKEGQNVTLSCEQNLNHDAMYWYRQDPGQGLRLIYYSQIVNDFQKGDIAEGYSVSREKKESFPLTVTSAQKNPTAFYLCASSTPRGLDGYTFGSGTRLTVV.

The genes are TRBV7-2 and TRBJ2-5, with 12 positions matching TRBD2. The V gene's germline CDR1 is SGHTA and CDR2 FQGNSA. The CDR3 runs to 17 residues. Unmatched junction bases numbered 7, after V lost 5 bases and J lost 0 bases. CDR3 sequence reads: CASSIGLAGWYQETQYF. The CDR3 nucleotides are TGTGCCAGCAGCATTGGACTAGCGGGGTGGTACCAAGAGACCCAGTACTTC.

This chain links TRBV27 with TRBJ1-6; 10 bases agree with TRBD1. The length of the CDR3 is 17 residues. V lost 2 bases, J lost 5 bases, and 6 bases stayed unmatched. Germline CDR1 reads MNHEY; CDR2 reads SMNVEV (reference sequence). The CDR3 loop is CASSLLTGTGDNSPLHF. CDR3 DNA: TGTGCCAGCAGTTTACTCACCGGGACAGGGGATAATTCACCCCTCCACTTT.

This chain uses TRBV5-6 with TRBJ2-3; perhaps TRBD1 as D (5 bases). Germline assignment: CDR1 SGHDT and CDR2 YYEEEE. Trimming removed 4 bases at V and 2 bases at J, with 20 bases between. This CDR3 region has 17 residues. The CDR3 nucleotides read TGTGCCAGCAGCGGTCGCCCAGAGACAGCTTTCACAGATACGCAGTATTTT. Translating it yields CASSGRPETAFTDTQYF.

The table lists this clone with a count of one. V is TRBV20-1 and J is TRBJ2-2, with D perhaps TRBD2 (7 bases). The CDR3 loop spans 15 amino acids. In germline, CDR1 is DFQATT, CDR2 SNEGSKA (reference sequence). V lost 3 bases, J lost 6 bases, and 17 bases lay in between. The CDR3 bases are TGCAGTGCTAGTATGGGGGGGGCTGTCCCCGGGGAGCTGTTTTTT. Translation gives CSASMGGAVPGELFF.

This clone was counted between two and nine times. V is TRBV7-2 and J is TRBJ2-7; D is unclear. With 2 bases removed from V and 2 bases from J, the gap between germline ends came to 7 bases. Per germline, CDR1 SGHTA and CDR2 FQGNSA. The CDR3 has 13 amino acids. Here the CDR3 DNA reads TGTGCCAGCAGCTTATTGAGCCCCTACGAGCAGTACTTC. Translation gives CASSLLSPYEQYF.

The genes are TRBV24-1 and TRBJ2-7; no definite D call. The ends were cut back, 6 bases at V and 5 bases at J, with 13 bases in the middle. CDR3 length equals 13 residues. Germline CDR1 is KGHDR and CDR2 is SFDVKD. This chain's CDR3 is CATSPRFKDEQYF. The DNA for the CDR3 is TGTGCCACCAGTCCGAGGTTCAAAGACGAGCAGTACTTC.

V usage is TRBV12-3 or TRBV12-4 and J usage is TRBJ1-5; no reliable D call. The CDR3 is made up of 13 amino acids. Trimming stripped 7 bases from V and 0 bases from J, with 7 bases between. The CDR3 DNA reads TGTGCCAGCACCATCGGTAGCAATCAGCCCCAGCATTTT. This gives the protein CASTIGSNQPQHF.

The chain employs TRBV6-1 and TRBJ1-6; weak D call: TRBD1 (5 bases). The CDR3 runs to 16 residues. Trimming removed 2 bases from V and 10 bases from J, with 18 bases in between. CDR1 and CDR2 (germline): MNHNS, SASEGT. The CDR3 sequence is CASSERQGGVGSPLHF. The DNA of the CDR3 is TGTGCCAGCAGTGAAAGGCAGGGAGGCGTCGGCTCACCCCTCCACTTT.